These 21 T cell receptor beta chains originate from one sample sequenced in a study of beta chain features in type 1 diabetes. Expressed TCRB transcripts were sequenced because the isolated RNA had all been reverse transcribed beforehand. Sequencing was performed with immunoSEQ multiplex PCR; in TCRdb, only in-frame clones are kept and a portion is missing. The sample shows about 410,000 clones, 14% of them seen only once. The sequenced sample consisted of naive CD4+ T cells from blood. These receptors were taken from a young man in good health.

The V gene is TRBV7-2, the J gene TRBJ2-7; unclear D gene. The germline V gene encodes CDR1 SGHTA and CDR2 FQGNSA. V gave up 8 bases and J gave up 6 bases, with 14 bases separating them. This CDR3 has 12 residues. As DNA, the CDR3 is TGTGCCAGCGCTGCCCATGTCACCGAGCAGTACGTC. It translates to CASAAHVTEQYV.

This clone has only a few counts. Germline and junction disagree at one end, which may indicate a read error. The CDR3 region has the DNA TGCGCCAGCAGCCAAGATAAACAGGGATGCGACTTC. Translation gives CASSQDKQGCDF. The gene calls are TRBV4-3 and TRBJ2-7; D may be TRBD1 (6 bases). CDR1 is LGHNA, CDR2 YSLEER, per germline. The CDR3 is 12 amino acids.

This clone was counted only a few times. This sequence joins TRBV7-9 and TRBJ1-1; D not resolved. Trimming took 5 bases from V and 1 from J, leaving 8 bases between them. The CDR3 has 13 residues. The germline V gene has CDR1 SEHNR and CDR2 FQNEAQ (reference sequence). The CDR3 nucleotides are TGTGCCAGCAGCACCTCAGGGAACACTGAAGCTTTCTTT. It encodes CASSTSGNTEAFF.

This clone was seen a handful of times. This chain connects TRBV9 to TRBJ2-7; TRBD1 is a possible D gene (6 bases). Germline loops: CDR1 SGDLS, CDR2 YYNGEE. This CDR3 is 14 amino acids long. Between the trimmed V and J ends, which lost 4 bases and 3 bases, there was a span of 14 bases. CDR3: CASSTGHRDYEQYF. Here the CDR3 DNA reads TGTGCCAGCAGCACGGGACACCGCGACTACGAGCAGTACTTC.

The chain carries TRBV9 and TRBJ2-2, with D possibly TRBD1 on 6 matching bases. Trimming cost V 3 bases and J 4 bases, with 7 bases left between them. Germline loops: CDR1 SGDLS, CDR2 YYNGEE. The CDR3 totals 13 residues. For the CDR3, the DNA is TGTGCCAGCAGCGGGACAGTCACCGGGGAGCTGTTTTTT. As protein: CASSGTVTGELFF.

This clone was counted a few times. The V and J genes are TRBV9 and TRBJ2-1; the D is unclear. Trimming removed 4 bases at V and 9 bases at J, with 11 bases between. Germline lookup yields CDR1 SGDLS and CDR2 YYNGEE. This CDR3 is 12 amino acids long. The CDR3 protein is CASSPHGAEQFF. The CDR3 bases are TGTGCCAGCAGCCCCCACGGCGCTGAGCAGTTCTTC. The full variable domain, rest sourced from reference TRBV9 and TRBJ2-1, is DSGVTQTPKHLITATGQRVTLRCSPRSGDLSVYWYQQSLDQGLQFLIQYYNGEERAKGNILERFSAQQFPDLHSELNLSSLELGDSALYFCASSPHGAEQFFGPGTRLTVL.

Notes on this clone: This same CDR3 is encoded by further DNA sequences in the sample. This chain joins TRBV11-2 and TRBJ2-7; no clear D gene. The CDR3 extends over 12 amino acids. V lost 0 bases and J 4 bases, leaving 4 bases between the germline ends. Per the germline V gene, CDR1 is SGHAT and CDR2 is FQNNGV. The CDR3 bases are TGTGCCAGCAGCTTAGATCGGTACGAGCAGTACTTC. Amino acid sequence: CASSLDRYEQYF.

The rearrangement uses TRBV9 and TRBJ2-5; D perhaps matches TRBD2 (6 bases). The CDR3 length is 16 residues. The V end lost 0 bases, the J end lost 1 base, and 13 bases lay between the germline ends. CDR1 and CDR2 from the germline V gene are SGDLS and YYNGEE. The CDR3 sequence: CASSVVPGALQETQYF. In DNA, the CDR3 is TGTGCCAGCAGCGTAGTCCCGGGAGCGCTCCAAGAGACCCAGTACTTC.

As DNA, the CDR3 is TGTGCCAGCAGTGAATACGGGCTAGCGGAGTACAATGAGCAGTTCTTC. This sequence encodes CASSEYGLAEYNEQFF. The V and J genes are TRBV25-1 and TRBJ2-1; 7 bases are a match to TRBD2. V shed 0 bases and J 4 bases; nucleotides not matched to a gene: 6. The germline V gene has CDR1 MGHDK and CDR2 SYGVNS. CDR3 length equals 16 residues.

The table lists this clone with a few counts. The rearrangement joins TRBV7-2 to TRBJ2-1; maybe TRBD2 (6 bases). This CDR3 comprises 16 residues. V lost 5 bases and J 6 bases, leaving 20 bases between the germline ends. Germline-derived CDR1 and CDR2 are SGHTA and FQGNSA. CDR3 bases: TGTGCCAGCAGCCCGAAGCGGGCCGTCGGGGGCAATGAGCAGTTCTTC. This translates into CASSPKRAVGGNEQFF.

This clone was counted between two and nine times. The V and J genes are TRBV9 and TRBJ2-2; 7 bases map to TRBD2. The germline gives CDR1 SGDLS, CDR2 YYNGEE. This CDR3 region has 18 residues. Trimming took 0 bases from V and 7 from J; bases not matched to a gene: 15. CDR3 coding DNA: TGTGCCAGCAGCGTAGACCCTAGCGGAGCCGCCTTGGGCGGGGAGCTGTTTTTT. Translating gives CASSVDPSGAALGGELFF.

This clone was counted a few times. This sequence joins TRBV13 and TRBJ2-1, with D unclear. Germline-derived CDR1 and CDR2 are PRHDT and FYEKMQ (reference sequence). V was pared by 1 base and J by 2 bases, with 12 bases between. The CDR3 totals 16 residues. The CDR3 region is CASSLVSGVTYNEQFF. CDR3 coding DNA: TGTGCCAGCAGCTTAGTTTCCGGAGTAACCTACAATGAGCAGTTCTTC.

V and J are TRBV25-1 and TRBJ2-2, with TRBD1 matching 10 bases. Germline V gives CDR1 MGHDK, CDR2 SYGVNS. The CDR3 sequence is 15 residues long. V was clipped by 6 bases and J by 2 bases; unmatched bases: 3. The CDR3 DNA follows: TGTGCCAGCAGGGGACAGGGGAGAAACACCGGGGAGCTGTTTTTT. Amino acid sequence: CASRGQGRNTGELFF.

This clone was observed a handful of times. The chain recombines TRBV7-2 with TRBJ1-1, with D unclear. This CDR3 is built from 11 residues. Germline CDR1 reads SGHTA; CDR2 reads FQGNSA. V gave up 6 bases and J gave up 4 bases, with 6 bases separating them. The CDR3 DNA follows: TGTGCCAGCAGTCTTCTCACTGAAGCTTTCTTT. Encoded protein: CASSLLTEAFF.

The genes are TRBV19 and TRBJ1-5, with TRBD1 matching over 7 bases. From germline, CDR1 is LNHDA and CDR2 SQIVND (reference sequence). This CDR3 spans 15 amino acids. J gave up 7 bases and V 5 bases, and 11 bases lay outside the gene matches. CDR3 protein: CASSPQGPGGQPQHF. The DNA for the CDR3 is TGTGCCAGTAGTCCTCAGGGCCCAGGGGGGCAGCCCCAGCATTTT.

In its sample, this clone was seen a few times. J is TRBJ2-1 and V is TRBV5-1, with 10 bases aligning to TRBD1. The length of the CDR3 is 13 residues. Trimming took 4 bases from V and 13 from J; bases not matched to a gene: 8. The germline V gene has CDR1 SGHRS and CDR2 YFSETQ. The CDR3 protein is CASSKSGTGEQFF. CDR3 nucleotide sequence: TGCGCCAGCAGCAAGTCCGGGACAGGGGAACAGTTCTTC.

The rearrangement joins TRBV5-4 to TRBJ2-1; tentative D call: TRBD2 (6 bases). V was shortened by 4 bases and J by 8 bases, with 19 bases between the two germline ends. CDR3 length: 15 residues. Germline CDR1 and CDR2: SGHNT and YYREEE (reference sequence). The CDR3 loop is CASSHQGGPPHEQFF. The CDR3 DNA is TGTGCCAGCAGCCACCAAGGAGGGCCACCCCATGAGCAGTTCTTC.

This clone was found a few times. The rearrangement uses TRBV30 and TRBJ2-1; 8 nucleotides agree with TRBD2. The CDR3 totals 12 residues. CDR1 GTSNPN and CDR2 SVGIG come from the germline V gene (reference sequence). J lost 9 bases, V lost 4 bases, and 5 bases had no gene match. This CDR3 is CAWTSGWGEQFF. The CDR3 nucleotides are TGTGCCTGGACTAGCGGGTGGGGTGAGCAGTTCTTC.

The chain uses TRBV7-9 and TRBJ2-1; D may be TRBD1 or TRBD2 (6 bases each). The ends were cut back, 7 bases at V and 7 bases at J, with 26 bases in the middle. The V gene's germline CDR1 is SEHNR and CDR2 FQNEAQ (reference sequence). The CDR3 is made up of 17 amino acids. CDR3 amino acids: CASIVPGGQLGMNEQFF. The CDR3 DNA sequence: TGTGCCAGCATCGTCCCCGGGGGACAACTTGGGATGAATGAGCAGTTCTTC.

This clone was counted between two and nine times. The chain is built from TRBV7-2 and TRBJ2-7; D gene uncertain. This CDR3 contains 16 residues. CDR1 is SGHTA and CDR2 is FQGNSA in the germline V gene. Trimming shortened V by 5 bases and J by 0 bases, and 17 bases separated the two germline ends. CDR3 sequence: CASSLPAGPSSYEQYF. The CDR3 DNA is TGTGCCAGCAGCCTGCCGGCAGGACCCAGCTCCTACGAGCAGTACTTC.

The table lists this clone with a few counts. The V and J genes are TRBV5-1 and TRBJ2-1; 15 bases are shared with TRBD2. V dropped 0 bases and J dropped 1; count of bases not matched to a gene: 8. The CDR3 runs 20 residues. The germline CDR1 and CDR2 sequences are SGHRS and YFSETQ. CDR3 in DNA: TGCGCCAGCAGCTTGGCCGTGGGACTAGCGGGGGGCCCATCCTACAATGAGCAGTTCTTC. This encodes CASSLAVGLAGGPSYNEQFF.